The clone carrying this T cell receptor (beta chain) appeared once. The record originates from a study of TIL therapy for anti-PD-1-resistant metastatic lung cancer. Time point noted: pre-treatment sample, taken before nivolumab and TIL therapy. The libraries were made with immunoSEQ v3. This table comes from immunoSEQ multiplex PCR, and its TCRdb copy is limited to in-frame clones, with some not included. Of about 52,000 clones in the sample, around three quarters are singletons; the top ten hold 4.5% to 5.5%. This CDR3 region has 14 residues. V trimming: 2 bases; J trimming: 2 bases; junction bases outside the gene matches: 1. Germline assignment: CDR1 MNHEY and CDR2 SVGAGI.

The receptor was isolated from a woman between 30 and 80 years old with non-small cell lung cancer. The chain employs TRBV6-5 and TRBJ1-2, with 8 bases aligning to TRBD1. The source was blood, collected at baseline. The CDR3: CASSYRQGNYGYTF. DNA for the CDR3: TGTGCCAGCAGTTACCGACAGGGGAACTATGGCTACACCTTC.